A single TCR beta chain is shown here with its context. The CDR3 sequence is 15 residues long. Germline CDR1 and CDR2: LGHDT and YNNKEL (reference sequence). The V end was cut by 7 bases, the J end by 5 bases, with 20 bases between. The sample belongs to a study of blood T cell repertoires in COVID-19. The overall study: Italy, Spain and the United States were the sources of the convalescent and acute COVID-19 samples.

Libraries were prepared by immunoSEQ multiplex PCR; TCRdb keeps only in-frame clonotypes and omits some of them. Found here are tens of thousands of clones, 88% of them singletons; the top ten hold 45%. V usage is TRBV3-1 (or the pseudogene TRBV3-2) and J usage is TRBJ2-5; D is ambiguous. The sequence derives from a human donor in a cohort sampled during active COVID-19. Sequences were obtained from peripheral blood. CDR3 sequence reads: CASTIWQLGQETQYF. CDR3 nucleotides: TGTGCCAGCACGATATGGCAACTGGGCCAGGAGACCCAGTACTTC.